This TCR beta chain was sequenced for a study of Ad26.COV2.S vaccination and SARS-CoV-2 variants. This clone was seen a handful of times. Only in-frame clones appear in the TCRdb table, and some are missing; sequencing was by immunoSEQ multiplex PCR. The sample holds hundreds of thousands of clones, more than 70% seen once. Sample treatment: 19 received Ad26.COV2.S at low or high dose, single or two shots; 5 received placebo; per-sample allocation not given. Specimen acquisition occurred on day 63 following the initial vaccine or placebo injection. V lost 6 bases and J lost 0, with 15 bases in between. From germline, CDR1 is SGHRS and CDR2 YFSETQ. This CDR3 has 15 amino acids.

This receptor was obtained from a person aged 18-65 years who received the Ad26.COV2.S COVID-19 vaccine or a placebo. The sequences come from peripheral blood, collected in a trial of Ad26.COV2.S vaccine versus placebo. V and J are TRBV5-1 and TRBJ1-1; D perhaps matches TRBD1 (5 bases). In DNA form, the CDR3 reads TGCGCCAGCACCCAGGGTACCCTCATGAACACTGAAGCTTTCTTT. Translating gives CASTQGTLMNTEAFF.